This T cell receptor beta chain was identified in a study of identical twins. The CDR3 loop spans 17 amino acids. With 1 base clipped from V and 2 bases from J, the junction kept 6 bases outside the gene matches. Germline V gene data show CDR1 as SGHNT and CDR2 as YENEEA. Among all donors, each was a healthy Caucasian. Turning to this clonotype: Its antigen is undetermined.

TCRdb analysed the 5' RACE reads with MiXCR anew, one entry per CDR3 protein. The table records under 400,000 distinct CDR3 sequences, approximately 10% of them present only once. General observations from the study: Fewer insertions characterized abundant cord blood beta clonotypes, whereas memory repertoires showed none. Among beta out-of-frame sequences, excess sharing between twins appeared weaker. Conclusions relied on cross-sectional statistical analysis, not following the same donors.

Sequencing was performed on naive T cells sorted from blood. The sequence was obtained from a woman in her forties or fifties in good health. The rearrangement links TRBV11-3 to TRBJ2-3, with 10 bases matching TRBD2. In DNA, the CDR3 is TGTGCCAGCAGCTTAGCTAGCGGGAGCAACCCCACAGATACGCAGTATTTT. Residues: CASSLASGSNPTDTQYF.